This TCR beta chain was captured by sequencing in a study of neurological immune-mediated disorders. Concerning this clonotype itself: The antigen is not known.

Germline-derived CDR1 and CDR2 are DFQATT and SNEGSKA (reference sequence). This CDR3 is built from 15 residues. V lost 4 bases to trimming and J lost 1 base; unmatched junction nucleotides: 10. Synthesis of cDNA was performed by 5'RACE using 10-nucleotide random UMIs. TCRdb re-analysed the 5' RACE reads in MiXCR, keeping a single row per CDR3 protein. The sample shows about 69,000 distinct CDR3 sequences, around 4.2% of them seen only once. Study-level results: Repertoires from 18 of 34 multiple sclerosis patients grouped phylogenetically into a related-CDR3 cluster, suggesting a possible signature. The multiple sclerosis repertoire cluster had no clinical or MRI correlate.

Material: PBMCs. The source of this sequence is a man aged 30-40 years with multiple sclerosis. V usage is TRBV20-1 and J usage is TRBJ2-7; 7 bases match TRBD2. CDR3 in amino acids: CSAIRWGGGSYEQYF. The CDR3 DNA follows: TGCAGTGCTATCCGGTGGGGGGGAGGGTCCTACGAGCAGTACTTC.